This T cell receptor (beta chain) is drawn from a study of regulatory T cells in long-lasting Graves disease. Regarding time point: persistent/refractory GD, antithyroid drugs over 5 years with positive TRAb. Following extraction of RNA from PBMCs, that RNA was used to make the TCR library. Patients were enrolled at an endocrinology department in Xi'an, China. Library construction for TCR beta used iRepertoire HTBI primers and Arm-PCR of CDR3 regions. TCRdb reprocessed the multiplex PCR reads via MiXCR and lists one record per CDR3 protein. The sample consists of more than 350,000 distinct CDR3 sequences, roughly a fifth of them appearing once. This clonotype appeared a few times. Trimming cost V 8 bases and J 5 bases; bases outside gene matches: 12. Germline V gene sequence: CDR1 MDHEN, CDR2 SYDVKM. The CDR3 is 16 amino acids.

The sequence was obtained from a female donor with Graves disease. V usage is TRBV28 and J usage is TRBJ2-2, with 9 bases that match TRBD1. Here the sequenced sample was peripheral blood mononuclear cells (PBMCs), taken when the disease was refractory, from a patient treated with antithyroid drugs. In DNA, the CDR3 is TGTGCCAGCGTACCCTCGGGGACAGGGAGTACCGGGGAGCTGTTTTTT. Translation gives CASVPSGTGSTGELFF.